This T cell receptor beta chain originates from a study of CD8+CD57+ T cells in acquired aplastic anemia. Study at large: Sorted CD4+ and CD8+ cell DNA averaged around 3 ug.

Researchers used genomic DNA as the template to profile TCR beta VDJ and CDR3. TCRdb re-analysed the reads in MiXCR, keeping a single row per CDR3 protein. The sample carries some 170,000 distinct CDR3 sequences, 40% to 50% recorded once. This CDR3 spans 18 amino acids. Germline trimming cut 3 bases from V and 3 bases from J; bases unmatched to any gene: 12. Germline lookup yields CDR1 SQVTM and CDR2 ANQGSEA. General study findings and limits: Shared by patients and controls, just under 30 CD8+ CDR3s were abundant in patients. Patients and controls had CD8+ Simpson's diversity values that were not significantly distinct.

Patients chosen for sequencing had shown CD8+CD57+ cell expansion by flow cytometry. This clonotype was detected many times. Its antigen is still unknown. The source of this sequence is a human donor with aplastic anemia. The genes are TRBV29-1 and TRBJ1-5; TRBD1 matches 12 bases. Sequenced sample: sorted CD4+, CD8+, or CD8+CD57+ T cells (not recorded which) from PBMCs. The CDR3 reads CSVEEAGTGGWNNQPQHF. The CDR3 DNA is TGCAGCGTTGAGGAAGCCGGGACAGGGGGCTGGAACAATCAGCCCCAGCATTTT.